This T cell receptor (beta chain) was observed in a study of CD8 T cells in ankylosing spondylitis. General study results and limits: Blood of patients with ankylosing spondylitis appeared to be characterized by a TCR beta motif of eight highly homologous variants.

TCRdb re-called the 5' RACE reads through MiXCR, storing one row per CDR3 protein. Among about 130,000 distinct CDR3 sequences listed, about 7% were seen once. Trimming removed 9 bases from V and 3 bases from J, with 17 bases in between. The germline V gene has CDR1 PRHDT and CDR2 FYEKMQ (reference sequence). The CDR3 covers 14 residues. As to this clonotype: The antigen is unknown.

Material for sequencing was blood, either unsorted or a sorted T cell fraction (not recorded which). The V and J genes are TRBV13 and TRBJ1-1; D not resolved. The clonotype originates from a female donor with ankylosing spondylitis or in good health (not recorded which). CDR3 nucleotides: TGTGCCAGTATCCCCCCCTGGGATGACACTGAAGCTTTCTTT. It specifies CASIPPWDDTEAFF.